This T cell receptor (beta chain) was sequenced in a study of post-analysis software for immune sequencing data. Study-wide points: Roughly 5 TRBV segments (TRBV5-6, TRBV5-1 and TRBV20-1 among them) occurred more frequently in patients than in controls. Analysis by F measure revealed that same-batch samples clustered strongly together.

The authors incorporated unique molecular identifiers into the TCR beta cDNA libraries. A population of about 0.85 to 11 million T cells gave rise to roughly 490,000 cDNA molecules. TCRdb re-called the PCR reads with MiXCR, one entry per CDR3 protein. The table includes hundreds of thousands of distinct CDR3 sequences, roughly 45% detected once. There are a few counts of this clonotype. No antigen is known for it. The germline gives CDR1 SGHTA, CDR2 FQGTGA. The CDR3 contains 15 residues. The germline V and J ends were trimmed by 5 bases and 4 bases, with 18 bases remaining between them. The chain combines TRBV7-3 with TRBJ2-7, with D tentatively TRBD2 (6 bases). The receptor comes from a girl between 5 and 17 years old with multiple sclerosis. Material: blood. The DNA of the CDR3 is TGTGCCAGCAGCCTATCCGGGACTGAACCATACGAGCAGTACTTC. Amino acid sequence: CASSLSGTEPYEQYF.